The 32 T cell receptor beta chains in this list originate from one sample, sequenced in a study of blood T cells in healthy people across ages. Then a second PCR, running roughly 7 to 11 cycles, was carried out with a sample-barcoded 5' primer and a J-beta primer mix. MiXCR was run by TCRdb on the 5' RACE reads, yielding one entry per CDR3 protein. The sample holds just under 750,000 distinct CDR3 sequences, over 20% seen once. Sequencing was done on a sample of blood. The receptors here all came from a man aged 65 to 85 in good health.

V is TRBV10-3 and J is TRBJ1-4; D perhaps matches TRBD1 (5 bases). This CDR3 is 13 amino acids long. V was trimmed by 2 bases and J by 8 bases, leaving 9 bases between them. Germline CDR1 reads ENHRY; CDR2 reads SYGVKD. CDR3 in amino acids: CAISETRGEKLFF. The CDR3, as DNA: TGTGCCATCAGTGAGACCCGGGGGGAAAAACTGTTTTTT.

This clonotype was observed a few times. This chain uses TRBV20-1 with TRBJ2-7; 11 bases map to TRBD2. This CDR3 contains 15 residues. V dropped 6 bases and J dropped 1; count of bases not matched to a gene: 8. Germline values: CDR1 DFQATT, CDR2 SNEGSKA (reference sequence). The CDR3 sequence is CSAMASGGRSYEQYF. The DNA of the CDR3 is TGCAGTGCGATGGCTAGCGGGGGGCGATCCTACGAGCAGTACTTC.

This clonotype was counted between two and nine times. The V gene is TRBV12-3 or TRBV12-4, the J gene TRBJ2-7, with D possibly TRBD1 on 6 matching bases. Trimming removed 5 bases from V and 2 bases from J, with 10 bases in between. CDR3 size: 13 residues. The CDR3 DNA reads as TGTGCCAGCAGTAACAGGGTAACCTACGAGCAGTACTTC. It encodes CASSNRVTYEQYF.

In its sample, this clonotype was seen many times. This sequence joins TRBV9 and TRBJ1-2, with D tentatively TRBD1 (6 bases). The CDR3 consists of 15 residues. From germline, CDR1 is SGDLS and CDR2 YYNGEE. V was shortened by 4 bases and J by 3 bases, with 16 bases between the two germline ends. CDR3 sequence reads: CASSPSNRQDYGYTF. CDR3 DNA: TGTGCCAGCAGCCCATCCAATAGACAGGACTATGGCTACACCTTC.

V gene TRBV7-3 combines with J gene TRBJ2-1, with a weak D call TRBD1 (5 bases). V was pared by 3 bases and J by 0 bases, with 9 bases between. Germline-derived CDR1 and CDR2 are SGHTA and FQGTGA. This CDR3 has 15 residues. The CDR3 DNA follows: TGTGCCAGCAGCTTCGGACAAAGCTCCTACAATGAGCAGTTCTTC. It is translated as CASSFGQSSYNEQFF. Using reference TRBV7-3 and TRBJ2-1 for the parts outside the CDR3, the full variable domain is GAGVSQTPSNKVTEKGKYVELRCDPISGHTALYWYRQSLGQGPEFLIYFQGTGAADDSGLPNDRFFAVRPEGSVSTLKIQRTERGDSAVYLCASSFGQSSYNEQFFGPGTRLTVL.

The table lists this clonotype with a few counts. The CDR3 sequence: CASSLAGTGHSNYGYTF. CDR3 nucleotides: TGTGCCAGCAGCTTGGCCGGGACGGGCCATTCAAACTATGGCTACACCTTC. This chain uses TRBV5-5 with TRBJ1-2; D is perhaps TRBD1 (5 bases). This CDR3 has 17 residues. CDR1 is SGHKS, CDR2 YYEKEE, per germline (reference sequence). The V end lost 0 bases, the J end lost 2 bases, and 17 bases lay between the germline ends.

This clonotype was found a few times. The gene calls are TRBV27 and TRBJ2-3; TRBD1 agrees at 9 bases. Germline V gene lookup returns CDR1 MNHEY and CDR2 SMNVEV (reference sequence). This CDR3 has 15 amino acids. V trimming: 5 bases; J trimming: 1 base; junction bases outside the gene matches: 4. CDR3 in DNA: TGTGCCAGCAGTCACTGGGACAGGGGCACAGATACGCAGTATTTT. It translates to CASSHWDRGTDTQYF.

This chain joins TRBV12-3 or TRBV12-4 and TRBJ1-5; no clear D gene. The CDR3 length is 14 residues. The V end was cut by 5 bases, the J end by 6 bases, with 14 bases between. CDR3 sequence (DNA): TGTGCCAGCAGTCTGAGAACAGCGGGTCAGCCCCAGCATTTT. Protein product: CASSLRTAGQPQHF.

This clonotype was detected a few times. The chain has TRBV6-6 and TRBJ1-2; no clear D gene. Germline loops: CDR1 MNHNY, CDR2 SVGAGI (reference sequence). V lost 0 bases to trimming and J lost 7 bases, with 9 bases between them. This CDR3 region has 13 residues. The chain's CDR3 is CASSYSTGSGYTF. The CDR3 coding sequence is TGTGCCAGCAGTTACTCGACCGGGTCTGGCTACACCTTC.

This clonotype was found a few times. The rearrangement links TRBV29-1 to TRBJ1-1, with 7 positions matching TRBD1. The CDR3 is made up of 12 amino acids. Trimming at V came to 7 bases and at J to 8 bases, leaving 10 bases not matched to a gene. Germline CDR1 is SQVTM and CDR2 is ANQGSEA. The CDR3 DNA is TGCAGCGGGGACAGCACATACAAGGAAGCTTTCTTT. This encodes CSGDSTYKEAFF.

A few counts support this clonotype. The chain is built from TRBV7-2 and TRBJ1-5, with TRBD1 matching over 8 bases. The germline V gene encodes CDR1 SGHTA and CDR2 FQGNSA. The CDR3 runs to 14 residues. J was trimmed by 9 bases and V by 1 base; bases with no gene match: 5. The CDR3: CASSLDRGVGPQHF. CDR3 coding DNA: TGTGCCAGCAGCTTAGACAGGGGGGTAGGGCCCCAGCATTTT.

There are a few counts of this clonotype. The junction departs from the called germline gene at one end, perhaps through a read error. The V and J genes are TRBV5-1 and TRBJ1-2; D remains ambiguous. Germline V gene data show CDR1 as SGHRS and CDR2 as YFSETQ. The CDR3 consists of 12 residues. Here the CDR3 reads CVSSHSQYGYTF. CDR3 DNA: TGCGTCAGCAGCCACAGCCAATATGGCTACACCTTC.

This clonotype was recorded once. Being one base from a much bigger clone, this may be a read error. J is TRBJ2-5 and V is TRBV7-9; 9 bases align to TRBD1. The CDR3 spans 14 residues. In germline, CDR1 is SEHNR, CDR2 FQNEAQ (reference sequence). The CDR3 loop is CANSLGTGQETQYF. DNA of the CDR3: TGTGCCAACAGCTTGGGGACAGGGCAAGAGACCCAGTACTTC.

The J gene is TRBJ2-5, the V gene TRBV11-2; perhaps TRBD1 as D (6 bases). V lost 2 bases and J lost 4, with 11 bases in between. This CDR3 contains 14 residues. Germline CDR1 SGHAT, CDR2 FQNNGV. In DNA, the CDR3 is TGTGCCAGCAGCTTAAATAAAGGGGGAGAGACCCAGTACTTC. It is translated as CASSLNKGGETQYF.

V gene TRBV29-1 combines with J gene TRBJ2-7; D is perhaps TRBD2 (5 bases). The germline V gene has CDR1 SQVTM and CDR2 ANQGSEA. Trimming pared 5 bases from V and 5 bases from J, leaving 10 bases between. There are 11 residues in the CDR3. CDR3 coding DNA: TGCAGCGTTCCGGGGAGCCACGAGCAGTACGTC. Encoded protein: CSVPGSHEQYV.

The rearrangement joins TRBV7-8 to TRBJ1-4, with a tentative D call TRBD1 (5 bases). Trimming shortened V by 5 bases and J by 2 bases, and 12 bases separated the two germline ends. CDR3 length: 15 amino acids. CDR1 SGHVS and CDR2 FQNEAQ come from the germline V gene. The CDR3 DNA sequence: TGTGCCAGCAGCCGCAGACGGGGGACTAATGAAAAACTGTTTTTT. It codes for CASSRRRGTNEKLFF. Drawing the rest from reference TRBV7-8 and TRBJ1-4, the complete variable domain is GAGVSQSPRYKVAKRGQDVALRCDPISGHVSLFWYQQALGQGPEFLTYFQNEAQLDKSGLPSDRFFAERPEGSVSTLKIQRTQQEDSAVYLCASSRRRGTNEKLFFGSGTQLSVL.

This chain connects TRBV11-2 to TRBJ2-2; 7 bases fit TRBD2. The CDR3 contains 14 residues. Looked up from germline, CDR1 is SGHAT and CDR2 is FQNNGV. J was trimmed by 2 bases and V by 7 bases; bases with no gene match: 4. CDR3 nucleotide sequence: TGTGCCAGCATCTGGGGGGGAAACACCGGGGAGCTGTTTTTT. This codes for CASIWGGNTGELFF.

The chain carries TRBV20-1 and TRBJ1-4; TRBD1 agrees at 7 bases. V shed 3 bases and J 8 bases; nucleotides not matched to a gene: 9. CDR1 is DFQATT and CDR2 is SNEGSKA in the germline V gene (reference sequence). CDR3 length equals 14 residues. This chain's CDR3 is CSASRQGLSEKLFF. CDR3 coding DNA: TGCAGTGCTAGTCGACAGGGACTGAGCGAAAAACTGTTTTTT.

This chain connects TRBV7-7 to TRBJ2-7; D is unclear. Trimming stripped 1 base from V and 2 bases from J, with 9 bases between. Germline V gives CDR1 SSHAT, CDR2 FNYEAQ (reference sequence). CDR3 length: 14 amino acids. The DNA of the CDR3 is TGTGCCAGCAGCTTAGTTTTCCGGGCCTACGAGCAGTACGTC. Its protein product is CASSLVFRAYEQYV.

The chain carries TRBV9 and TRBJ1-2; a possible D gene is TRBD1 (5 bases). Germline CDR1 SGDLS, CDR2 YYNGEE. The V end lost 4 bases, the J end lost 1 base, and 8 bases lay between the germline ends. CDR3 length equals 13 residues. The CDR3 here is CASSSTVNYGYTF. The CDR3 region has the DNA TGTGCCAGCAGCTCGACAGTTAACTATGGCTACACCTTC.

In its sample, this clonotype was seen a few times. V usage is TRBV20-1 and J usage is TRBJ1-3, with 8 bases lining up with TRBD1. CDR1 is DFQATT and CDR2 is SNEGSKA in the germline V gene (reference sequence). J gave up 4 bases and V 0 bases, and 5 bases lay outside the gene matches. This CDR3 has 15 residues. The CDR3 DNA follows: TGCAGTGCTAGAGATCTGGACAGGGTAGGAAACACCATATATTTT. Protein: CSARDLDRVGNTIYF.

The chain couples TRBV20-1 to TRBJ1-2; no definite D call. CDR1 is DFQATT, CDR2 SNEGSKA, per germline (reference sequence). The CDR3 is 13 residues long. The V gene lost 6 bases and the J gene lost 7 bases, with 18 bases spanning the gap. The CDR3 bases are TGCAGTGCCCCCCCCGCCTTGGTCGGTGGCTACACCTTC. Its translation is CSAPPALVGGYTF.

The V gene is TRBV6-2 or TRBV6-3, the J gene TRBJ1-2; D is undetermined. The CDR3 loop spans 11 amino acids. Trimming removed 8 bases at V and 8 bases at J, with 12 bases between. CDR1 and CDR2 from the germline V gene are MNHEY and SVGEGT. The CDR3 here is CASWGYTGYTF. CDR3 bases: TGTGCCAGCTGGGGATATACCGGCTACACCTTC.

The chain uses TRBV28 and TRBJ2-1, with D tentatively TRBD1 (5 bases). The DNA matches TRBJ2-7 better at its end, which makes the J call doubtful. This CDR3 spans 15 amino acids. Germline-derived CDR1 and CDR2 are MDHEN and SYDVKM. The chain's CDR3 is CASSSEGTGFPEQYF. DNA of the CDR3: TGTGCCAGCAGTTCCGAAGGAACAGGTTTTCCAGAGCAGTACTTC.

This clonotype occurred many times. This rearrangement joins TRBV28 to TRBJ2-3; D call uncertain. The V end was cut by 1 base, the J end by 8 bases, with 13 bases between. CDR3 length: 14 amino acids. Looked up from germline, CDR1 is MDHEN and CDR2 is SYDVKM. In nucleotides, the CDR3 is TGTGCCAGCAGTTTATACACTCAAAAGGGTACGCAGTATTTT. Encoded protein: CASSLYTQKGTQYF.

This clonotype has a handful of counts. The CDR3 region has the DNA TGCAGCGTTGTCTATTTAGCGGGGAACACAGATACGCAGTATTTT. Its protein is CSVVYLAGNTDTQYF. The V call is TRBV29-1, the J call TRBJ2-3; 8 bases align to TRBD2. CDR1 and CDR2 from the germline V gene are SQVTM and ANQGSEA. J gave up 2 bases and V 4 bases, and 8 bases lay outside the gene matches. CDR3 length: 15 residues.

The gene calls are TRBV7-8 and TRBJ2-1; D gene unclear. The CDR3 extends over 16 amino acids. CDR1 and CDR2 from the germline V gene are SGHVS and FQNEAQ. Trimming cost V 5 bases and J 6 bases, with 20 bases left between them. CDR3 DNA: TGTGCCAGCAGCCCCGGCCGGCTAGAGGCGTCCAATGAGCAGTTCTTC. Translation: CASSPGRLEASNEQFF.

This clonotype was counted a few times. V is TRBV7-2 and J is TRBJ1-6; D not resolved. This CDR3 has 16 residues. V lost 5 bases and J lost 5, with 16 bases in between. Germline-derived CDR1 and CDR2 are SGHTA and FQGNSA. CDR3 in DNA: TGTGCCAGCAGCCGGACCTACGGACCTAATAATTCACCCCTCCACTTT. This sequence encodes CASSRTYGPNNSPLHF.

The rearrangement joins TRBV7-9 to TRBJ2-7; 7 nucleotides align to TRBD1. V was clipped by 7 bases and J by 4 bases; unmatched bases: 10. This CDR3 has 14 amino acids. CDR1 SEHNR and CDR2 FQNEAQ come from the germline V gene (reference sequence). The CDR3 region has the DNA TGTGCCAGCACCGCTACAGGGGTAAATTACGAGCAGTACTTC. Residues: CASTATGVNYEQYF. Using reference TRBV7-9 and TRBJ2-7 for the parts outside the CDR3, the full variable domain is DTGVSQNPRHKITKRGQNVTFRCDPISEHNRLYWYRQTLGQGPEFLTYFQNEAQLEKSRLLSDRFSAERPKGSFSTLEIQRTEQGDSAMYLCASTATGVNYEQYFGPGTRLTVT.

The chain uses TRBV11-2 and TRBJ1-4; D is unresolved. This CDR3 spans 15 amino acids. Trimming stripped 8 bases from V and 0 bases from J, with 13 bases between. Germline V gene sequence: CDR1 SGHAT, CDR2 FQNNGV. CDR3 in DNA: TGTGCCAGCCAAAGTAATAGCCCAACTAATGAAAAACTGTTTTTT. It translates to CASQSNSPTNEKLFF.

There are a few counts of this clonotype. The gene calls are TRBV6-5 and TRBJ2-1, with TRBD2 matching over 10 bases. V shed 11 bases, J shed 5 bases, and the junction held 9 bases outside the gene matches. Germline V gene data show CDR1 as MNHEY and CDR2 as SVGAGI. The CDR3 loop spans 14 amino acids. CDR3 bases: TGTGCCGGCATGGGACTAGCGTTGAACAATGAGCAGTTCTTC. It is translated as CAGMGLALNNEQFF.

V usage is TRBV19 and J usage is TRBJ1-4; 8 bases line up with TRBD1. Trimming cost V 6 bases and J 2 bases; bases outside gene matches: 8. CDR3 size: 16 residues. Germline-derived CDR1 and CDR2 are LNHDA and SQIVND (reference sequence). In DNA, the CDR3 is TGTGCCAGTAGAGACAGGGGTAAATCGACTAATGAAAAACTGTTTTTT. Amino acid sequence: CASRDRGKSTNEKLFF.